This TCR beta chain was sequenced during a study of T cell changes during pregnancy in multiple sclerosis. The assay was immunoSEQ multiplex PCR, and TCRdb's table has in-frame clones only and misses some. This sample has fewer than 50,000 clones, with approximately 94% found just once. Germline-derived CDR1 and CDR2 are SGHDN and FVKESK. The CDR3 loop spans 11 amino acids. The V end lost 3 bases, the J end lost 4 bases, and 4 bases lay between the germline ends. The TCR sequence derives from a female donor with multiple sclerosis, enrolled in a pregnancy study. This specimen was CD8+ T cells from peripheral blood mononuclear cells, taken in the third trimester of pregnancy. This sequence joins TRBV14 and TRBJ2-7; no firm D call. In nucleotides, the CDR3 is TGTGCCAGCAGCCACGGGTACGAGCAGTACTTC. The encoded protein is CASSHGYEQYF.